This record looks at one TCR beta chain sequence and its context. Here immunoSEQ multiplex PCR was the method, and the copy in TCRdb shows in-frame clones only, minus some. The profile shows fewer than 70,000 clones, under 95% of them singletons. The entry originates in a study of T cell changes during pregnancy in multiple sclerosis. V lost 10 bases to trimming and J lost 3 bases; unmatched junction nucleotides: 10. The germline V gene encodes CDR1 LNHDA and CDR2 SQIVND (reference sequence). The CDR3 has 14 residues. The sequence came from a female donor with multiple sclerosis, enrolled in a pregnancy study. The sample was peripheral blood, taken in the third trimester of pregnancy. The V and J genes are TRBV19 and TRBJ1-1, with TRBD1 identical over 8 bases. The CDR3 sequence is CATIGTGPYTEAFF. The CDR3 bases are TGTGCCACTATAGGGACAGGTCCCTACACTGAAGCTTTCTTT. Full variable domain (outside the CDR3, taken from reference TRBV19 and TRBJ1-1): DGGITQSPKYLFRKEGQNVTLSCEQNLNHDAMYWYRQDPGQGLRLIYYSQIVNDFQKGDIAEGYSVSREKKESFPLTVTSAQKNPTAFYLCATIGTGPYTEAFFGQGTRLTVV.